Listed here are 8 T cell receptor beta chains from one sample, sequenced in a study of shared T cell receptors in the human thymus. Method: immunoSEQ multiplex PCR; TCRdb's copy keeps in-frame clones and lacks some. The table lists approximately 730,000 clones, roughly 88% of them singletons, with about 0.011% in the top ten. The same sample was also studied in work on human thymus T cells.

The sequenced sample consisted of thymocytes. The receptors were gathered from a girl less than two years old with a congenital heart defect.

V and J are TRBV5-1 and TRBJ2-7; 10 nucleotides match TRBD1. CDR1 SGHRS and CDR2 YFSETQ come from the germline V gene. The CDR3 length is 16 residues. V was clipped by 4 bases and J by 5 bases; unmatched bases: 12. As DNA, the CDR3 is TGCGCCAGCAGCAAGACGGGGACAGGGGTTTTCGACGAGCAGTACTTC. Its translation is CASSKTGTGVFDEQYF. Filled out from reference TRBV5-1 and TRBJ2-7, the complete variable domain reads KAGVTQTPRYLIKTRGQQVTLSCSPISGHRSVSWYQQTPGQGLQFLFEYFSETQRNKGNFPGRFSGRQFSNSRSEMNVSTLELGDSALYLCASSKTGTGVFDEQYFGPGTRLTVT.

This chain connects TRBV29-1 to TRBJ2-5, with D possibly matching TRBD2 (7 bases). Germline CDR1 SQVTM, CDR2 ANQGSEA. Trimming stripped 4 bases from V and 4 bases from J, with 13 bases between. The CDR3 extends over 13 amino acids. In DNA, the CDR3 is TGCAGCGTTGTGGGGGGGCGGGCAGAGACCCAGTACTTC. Amino acids: CSVVGGRAETQYF.

V and J are TRBV6-5 and TRBJ1-1; D possibly corresponds to TRBD1 (6 bases). The CDR3 has 15 residues. Germline assignment: CDR1 MNHEY and CDR2 SVGAGI. Trimming removed 4 bases at V and 3 bases at J, with 15 bases between. The CDR3 DNA is TGTGCCAGCAGTTTAACAGGGATTGGGGACACTGAAGCTTTCTTT. It codes for CASSLTGIGDTEAFF.

The chain joins TRBV11-2 to TRBJ2-1; 11 bases align to TRBD1. With 0 bases clipped from V and 7 bases from J, the junction kept 17 bases outside the gene matches. Looked up from germline, CDR1 is SGHAT and CDR2 is FQNNGV. The CDR3 runs to 20 residues. CDR3 sequence (DNA): TGTGCCAGCAGCTTAGAGGGAGGATGTTGTGTGGGACAGGGGGATAATGAGCAGTTCTTC. Protein: CASSLEGGCCVGQGDNEQFF.

The rearrangement links TRBV4-3 to TRBJ1-6, with 7 nucleotides matching TRBD1. The CDR3 sequence is 16 residues long. The ends lost 4 bases at V and 14 bases at J; junction bases unmatched: 17. Germline CDR1 reads LGHNA; CDR2 reads YSLEER. The CDR3 region is CASSPNRQGNGWALHF. The CDR3, as DNA: TGCGCCAGCAGCCCCAATAGACAGGGCAACGGTTGGGCCCTCCACTTT.

The CDR3 DNA follows: TGTGCCACCAGCAGAGGGTCTTCGCGTCAGGGTGGCTCCTACGAGCAGTACTTC. Protein sequence: CATSRGSSRQGGSYEQYF. The genes are TRBV15 and TRBJ2-7; D is perhaps TRBD1 (5 bases). Trimming took 1 base from V and 0 from J, leaving 19 bases between them. CDR1 and CDR2 from the germline V gene are LNHNV and YYDKDF (reference sequence). This CDR3 spans 18 amino acids.

The chain carries TRBV11-2 and TRBJ2-7, with D perhaps TRBD1 (6 bases). Germline V gene sequence: CDR1 SGHAT, CDR2 FQNNGV. The CDR3 runs to 14 residues. V lost 5 bases, J lost 2 bases, and 13 bases lay in between. The CDR3 here is CASSLRDTTYEQYF. The CDR3 bases are TGTGCCAGCAGCCTCCGGGACACGACCTACGAGCAGTACTTC.

This clone has just one count. The J gene is TRBJ2-7, the V gene TRBV4-3; D perhaps matches TRBD2 (6 bases). Germline V CDR1 and CDR2: LGHNA, YSLEER. The CDR3 totals 16 residues. Between the trimmed V and J ends, which lost 4 bases and 3 bases, there was a span of 19 bases. The CDR3, as DNA: TGCGCCAGCAGCCGATACCGGGTCGGAGGGGTCTACGAGCAGTACTTC. Protein: CASSRYRVGGVYEQYF.